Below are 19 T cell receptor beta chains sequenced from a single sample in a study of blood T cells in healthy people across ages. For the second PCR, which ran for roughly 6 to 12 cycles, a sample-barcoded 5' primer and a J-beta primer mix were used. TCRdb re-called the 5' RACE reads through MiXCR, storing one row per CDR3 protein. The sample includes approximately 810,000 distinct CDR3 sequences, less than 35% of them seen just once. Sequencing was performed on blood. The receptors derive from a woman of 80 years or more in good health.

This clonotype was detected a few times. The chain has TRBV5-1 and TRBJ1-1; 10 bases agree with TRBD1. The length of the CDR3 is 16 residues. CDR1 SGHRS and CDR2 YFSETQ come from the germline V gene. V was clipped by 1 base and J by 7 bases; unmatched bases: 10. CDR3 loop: CASSLTMGQGRIEAFF. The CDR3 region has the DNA TGCGCCAGCAGCTTGACGATGGGACAGGGGAGGATTGAAGCTTTCTTT.

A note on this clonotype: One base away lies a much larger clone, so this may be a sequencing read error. CDR3 residues: CSTSTSGSSYNEQFF. CDR3 nucleotides: TGCAGTACAAGCACTAGCGGCAGCTCCTACAATGAGCAGTTCTTC. The chain combines TRBV20-1 with TRBJ2-1, with 8 bases matching TRBD2. Germline assignment: CDR1 DFQATT and CDR2 SNEGSKA (reference sequence). CDR3 size: 15 residues. Losses at the gene ends were 8 bases for V and 0 bases for J; bases not matched to a gene: 9.

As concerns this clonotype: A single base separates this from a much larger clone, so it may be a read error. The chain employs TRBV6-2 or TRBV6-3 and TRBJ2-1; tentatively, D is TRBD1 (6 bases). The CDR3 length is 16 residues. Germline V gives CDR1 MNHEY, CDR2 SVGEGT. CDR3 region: CASSQGGIGFYNGQFF. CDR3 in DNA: TGTGCCAGCAGTCAAGGGGGAATCGGATTCTACAATGGGCAGTTCTTC.

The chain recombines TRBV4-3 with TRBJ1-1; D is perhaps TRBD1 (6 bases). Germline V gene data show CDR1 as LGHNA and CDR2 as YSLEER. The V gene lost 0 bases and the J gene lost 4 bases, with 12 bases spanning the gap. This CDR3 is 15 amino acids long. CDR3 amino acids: CASSQDGGAGTEAFF. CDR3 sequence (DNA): TGCGCCAGCAGCCAAGATGGGGGGGCCGGCACTGAAGCTTTCTTT.

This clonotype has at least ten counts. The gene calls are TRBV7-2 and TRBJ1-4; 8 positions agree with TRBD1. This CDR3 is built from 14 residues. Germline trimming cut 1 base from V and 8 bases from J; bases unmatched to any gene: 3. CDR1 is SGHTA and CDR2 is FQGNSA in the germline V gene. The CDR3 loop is CASSLGRGREKLFF. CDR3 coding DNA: TGTGCCAGCAGCTTAGGCAGGGGGCGGGAAAAACTGTTTTTT.

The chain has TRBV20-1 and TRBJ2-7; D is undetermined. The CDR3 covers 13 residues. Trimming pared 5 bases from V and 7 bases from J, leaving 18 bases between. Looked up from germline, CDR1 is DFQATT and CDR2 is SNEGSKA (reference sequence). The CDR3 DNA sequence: TGCAGTGCTGGGTTGGCAAAAGGCAATGAGCAGTACTTC. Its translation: CSAGLAKGNEQYF.

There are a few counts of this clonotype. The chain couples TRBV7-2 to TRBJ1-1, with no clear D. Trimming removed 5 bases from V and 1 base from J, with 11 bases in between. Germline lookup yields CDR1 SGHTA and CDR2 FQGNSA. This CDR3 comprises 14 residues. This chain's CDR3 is CASSPAYENTEAFF. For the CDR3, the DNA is TGTGCCAGCAGCCCCGCCTATGAGAACACTGAAGCTTTCTTT.

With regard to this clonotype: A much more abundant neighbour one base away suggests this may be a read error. The CDR3 loop is CASSPVGTRFVDTQYF. CDR3 nucleotides: TGTGCCAGCAGTCCCGTTGGGACAAGGTTTGTAGATACGCAGTATTTT. The chain combines TRBV11-2 with TRBJ2-3, with D maybe TRBD1 (6 bases). The V gene's germline CDR1 is SGHAT and CDR2 FQNNGV. The CDR3 runs 16 residues. Trimming shortened V by 6 bases and J by 5 bases, and 21 bases separated the two germline ends.

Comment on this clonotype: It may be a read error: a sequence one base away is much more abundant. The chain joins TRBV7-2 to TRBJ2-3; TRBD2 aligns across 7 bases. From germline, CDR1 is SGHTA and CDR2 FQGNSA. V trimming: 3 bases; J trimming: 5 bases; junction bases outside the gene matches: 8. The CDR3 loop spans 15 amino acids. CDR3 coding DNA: TGTGCCAGCAGCTTCCGCCGGGAGCGGGGAGATACGCAGTATTTT. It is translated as CASSFRRERGDTQYF.

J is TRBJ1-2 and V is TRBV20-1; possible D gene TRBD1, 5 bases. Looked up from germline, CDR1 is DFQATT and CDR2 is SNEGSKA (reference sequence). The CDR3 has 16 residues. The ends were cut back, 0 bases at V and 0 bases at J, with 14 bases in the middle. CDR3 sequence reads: CSARDRVGGANYGYTF. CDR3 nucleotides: TGCAGTGCTAGAGATCGGGTTGGGGGAGCTAACTATGGCTACACCTTC.

This CDR3 reads CASSWTSGEFYEQYF. In DNA, the CDR3 is TGTGCCAGCAGCTGGACTAGCGGGGAGTTCTACGAGCAGTACTTC. This chain connects TRBV7-9 to TRBJ2-7; the match to TRBD2 covers 12 bases. J lost 3 bases, V lost 4 bases, and 4 bases had no gene match. The germline CDR1 and CDR2 sequences are SEHNR and FQNEAQ (reference sequence). The CDR3 runs 15 residues.

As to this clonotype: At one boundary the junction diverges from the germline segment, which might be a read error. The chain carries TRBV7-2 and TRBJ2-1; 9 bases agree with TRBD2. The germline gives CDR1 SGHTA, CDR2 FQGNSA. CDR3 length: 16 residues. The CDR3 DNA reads TGTGCCTGCAGCTTAGAACCAGCGGGGGGCGGTAACGAGCAGTTCTTC. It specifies CACSLEPAGGGNEQFF.

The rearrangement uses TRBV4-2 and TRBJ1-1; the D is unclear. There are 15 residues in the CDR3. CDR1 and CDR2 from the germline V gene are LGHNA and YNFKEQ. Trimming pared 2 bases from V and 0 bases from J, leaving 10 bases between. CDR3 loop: CASSQQTGLNTEAFF. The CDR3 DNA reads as TGTGCCAGCAGCCAACAGACGGGCTTGAACACTGAAGCTTTCTTT.

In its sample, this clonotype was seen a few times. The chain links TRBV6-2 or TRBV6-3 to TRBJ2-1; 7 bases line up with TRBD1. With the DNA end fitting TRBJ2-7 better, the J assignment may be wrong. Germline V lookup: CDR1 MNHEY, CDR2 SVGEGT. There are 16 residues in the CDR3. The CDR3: CASSSTGVRWGNEQYF. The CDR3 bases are TGTGCCAGCAGTTCCACAGGGGTTCGGTGGGGCAATGAGCAGTACTTC.

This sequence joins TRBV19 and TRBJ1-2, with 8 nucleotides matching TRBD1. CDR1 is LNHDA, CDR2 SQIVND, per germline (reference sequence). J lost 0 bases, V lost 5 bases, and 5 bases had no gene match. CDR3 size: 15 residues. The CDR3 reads CASSFGQGANYGYTF. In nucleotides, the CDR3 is TGTGCCAGTAGTTTCGGACAGGGAGCTAACTATGGCTACACCTTC.

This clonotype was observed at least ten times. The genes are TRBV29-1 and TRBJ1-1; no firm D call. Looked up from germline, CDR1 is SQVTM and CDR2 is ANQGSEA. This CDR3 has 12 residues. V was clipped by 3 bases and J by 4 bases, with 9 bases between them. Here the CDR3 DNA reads TGCAGCGTTGAGAACAGAGGCACTGAAGCTTTCTTT. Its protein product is CSVENRGTEAFF.

CDR3 amino acids: CASSLLEGTNYGYTF. CDR3 DNA: TGTGCCAGCAGCTTACTCGAGGGAACTAACTATGGCTACACCTTC. V gene TRBV7-2 combines with J gene TRBJ1-2; D not certain. Trimming took 2 bases from V and 0 from J, leaving 10 bases between them. The germline V gene has CDR1 SGHTA and CDR2 FQGNSA. The CDR3 is 15 residues long. Drawing the rest from reference TRBV7-2 and TRBJ1-2, the complete variable domain is GAGVSQSPSNKVTEKGKDVELRCDPISGHTALYWYRQSLGQGLEFLIYFQGNSAPDKSGLPSDRFSAERTGGSVSTLTIQRTQQEDSAVYLCASSLLEGTNYGYTFGSGTRLTVV.

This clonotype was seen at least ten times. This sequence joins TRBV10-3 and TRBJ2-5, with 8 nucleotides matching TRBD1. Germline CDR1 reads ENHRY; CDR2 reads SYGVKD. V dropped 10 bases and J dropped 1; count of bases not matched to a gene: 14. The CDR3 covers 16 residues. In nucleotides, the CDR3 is TGTGCCACCGGAGCTATTTCAGGGGGCTCCCAAGAGACCCAGTACTTC. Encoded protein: CATGAISGGSQETQYF.

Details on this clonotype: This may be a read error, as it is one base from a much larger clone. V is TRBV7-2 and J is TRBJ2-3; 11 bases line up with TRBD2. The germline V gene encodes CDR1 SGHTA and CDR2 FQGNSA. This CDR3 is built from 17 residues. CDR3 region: CASSLAGSGGAQDMQYF. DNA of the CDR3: TGTGCCAGCAGCTTAGCTGGTAGCGGGGGGGCCCAAGATATGCAGTATTTT. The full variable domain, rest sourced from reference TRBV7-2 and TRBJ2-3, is GAGVSQSPSNKVTEKGKDVELRCDPISGHTALYWYRQSLGQGLEFLIYFQGNSAPDKSGLPSDRFSAERTGGSVSTLTIQRTQQEDSAVYLCASSLAGSGGAQDMQYFGPGTRLTVL.